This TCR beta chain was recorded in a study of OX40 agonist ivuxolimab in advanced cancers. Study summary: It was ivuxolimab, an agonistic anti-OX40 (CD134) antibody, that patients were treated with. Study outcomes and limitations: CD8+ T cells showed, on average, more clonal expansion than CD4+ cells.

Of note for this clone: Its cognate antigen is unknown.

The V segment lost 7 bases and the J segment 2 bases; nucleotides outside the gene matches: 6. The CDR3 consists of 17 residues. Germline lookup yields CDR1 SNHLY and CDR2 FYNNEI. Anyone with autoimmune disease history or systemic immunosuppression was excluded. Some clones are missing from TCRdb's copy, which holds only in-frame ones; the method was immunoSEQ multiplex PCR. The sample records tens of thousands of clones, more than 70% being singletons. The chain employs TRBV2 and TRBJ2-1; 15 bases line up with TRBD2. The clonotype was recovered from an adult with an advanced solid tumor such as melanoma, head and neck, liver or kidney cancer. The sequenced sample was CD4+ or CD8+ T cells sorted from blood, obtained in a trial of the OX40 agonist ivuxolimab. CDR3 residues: CASTGTSGGLPYNEQFF. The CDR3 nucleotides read TGTGCCAGCACCGGGACTAGCGGGGGGTTACCCTACAATGAGCAGTTCTTC.